This TCR beta chain stems from a study of Graves' ophthalmopathy and Graves' hyperthyroidism. Study-level information: At the time of initial diagnosis and before any treatment, peripheral blood was collected.

Study-level points and caveats: Ophthalmopathy progression prediction by the model yielded a sensitivity of approximately 70% and a specificity of around 72%. Separation of ophthalmopathy from stable hyperthyroidism was achieved by a 13-signature model, at roughly 88% sensitivity and roughly 77% specificity.

Orbital computed tomography, together with clinical symptoms, serum thyroxine, TRAb and thyroid ultrasound, was used for diagnosis. Amplified material comprised TCR beta CDR3 regions derived from RNA transcripts. Second-round multiplex PCR came after a first-round RT-PCR that employed HTBI primers. Using its own MiXCR run on the multiplex PCR reads, TCRdb lists one record per CDR3 protein. The sample holds approximately 45,000 distinct CDR3 sequences, 50% to 65% seen once. Looked up from germline, CDR1 is SGDLS and CDR2 is YYNGEE. The CDR3 runs to 14 residues. Trimming removed 0 bases from V and 3 bases from J; junction bases left unmatched: 3. Turning to this clonotype: Its antigen is as yet unknown.

The sequencing input was peripheral blood. The chain recombines TRBV9 with TRBJ2-7, with 7 bases identical to TRBD1. The receptor's source is an adult man with Graves' ophthalmopathy. The CDR3 region is CASSVGAGGYEQYF. The CDR3 DNA reads TGTGCCAGCAGCGTAGGGGCAGGGGGCTACGAGCAGTACTTC. Variable domain in full (rest from reference TRBV9 and TRBJ2-7): DSGVTQTPKHLITATGQRVTLRCSPRSGDLSVYWYQQSLDQGLQFLIQYYNGEERAKGNILERFSAQQFPDLHSELNLSSLELGDSALYFCASSVGAGGYEQYFGPGTRLTVT.